The rows below give T cell receptor beta chains drawn from one sample of a study of vaccination and CD4 T cells after COVID-19. MiXCR, applied by TCRdb to the PCR reads, yields one record per CDR3 protein. The data show nearly 7,500 distinct CDR3 sequences, with about 53% seen just once and roughly 18% held by the top ten. These receptors lack a known antigen. The sample comprised CD4+ T cells from blood, cultured in vitro. The receptors shown here come from a human donor in good health. The CDR3 runs from the conserved cysteine through the conserved F or W. D genes are given only for firm matches. A row's size may be missing; if present it is once, few, many or a size class.

CASSLVQNQPQHF	TGTGCCAGCAGCTTAGTACAAAATCAGCCCCAGCATTTT	medium-sized	TRBV7-2	TRBJ1-5	.	13
CASREWDSLNYGYTF	TGTGCCAGCAGAGAATGGGACAGCCTTAACTATGGCTACACCTTC	few	TRBV6-1	TRBJ1-2	TRBD1	15
CASRPGQGLYGYTF	TGTGCCAGCAGGCCCGGACAGGGTCTTTATGGCTACACCTTC	.	TRBV5-4	TRBJ1-2	TRBD1	14
CASSLSFWTEYGYTF	TGTGCCAGCAGTCTGTCCTTTTGGACCGAGTATGGCTACACCTTC	.	TRBV27	TRBJ1-2	.	15
CASSEYKGGTSGSGETQYF	TGTGCCAGCAGTGAATATAAGGGAGGGACTAGCGGGAGTGGGGAGACCCAGTACTTC	.	TRBV25-1	TRBJ2-5	TRBD2	19
CASSGRRLAGSSYNEQFF	TGTGCCAGCAGCGGACGCCGGCTAGCGGGGAGCTCCTACAATGAGCAGTTCTTC	.	TRBV7-8	TRBJ2-1	TRBD2	18
CASSLARGDGYTF	TGTGCCAGCAGCTTGGCCAGGGGGGATGGCTACACCTTC	.	TRBV5-4	TRBJ1-2	TRBD1	13
CASSFGDANTGELFF	TGCGCCAGCAGCTTTGGGGACGCTAACACCGGGGAGCTGTTTTTT	few	TRBV5-1	TRBJ2-2	.	15
CATSDARSTDTQYF	TGTGCCACCAGTGACGCCCGGAGTACAGATACGCAGTATTTT	few	TRBV24-1	TRBJ2-3	.	14
CASSIRLAGEGEQFF	TGTGCCAGTAGTATCCGACTAGCGGGAGAAGGTGAGCAGTTCTTC	.	TRBV19	TRBJ2-1	TRBD2	15
CSASGGGPYTGELFF	TGCAGTGCTTCCGGCGGAGGACCTTACACCGGGGAGCTGTTTTTT	medium-sized	TRBV20-1	TRBJ2-2	.	15
CASSPDHDSPLHF	TGTGCCAGCAGCCCAGACCACGATTCACCCCTCCACTTT	few	TRBV11-2	TRBJ1-6	.	13
CAWSYYGNTIYF	TGTGCCTGGAGTTATTATGGAAACACCATATATTTT	.	TRBV30	TRBJ1-3	.	12
CAINRELGETQYF	TGTGCCATCAACAGGGAACTTGGAGAGACCCAGTACTTC	few	TRBV10-3	TRBJ2-5	.	13
CASSPAWGEQYF	TGTGCCAGCTCCCCCGCGTGGGGGGAGCAGTACTTC	.	TRBV11-2	TRBJ2-7	.	12
CASSIGGSLAGETQYF	TGTGCCAGTAGTATAGGCGGCAGCCTAGCGGGAGAGACCCAGTACTTC	few	TRBV19	TRBJ2-5	TRBD2	16
CASSLKTGNTGELFF	TGTGCCAGCAGCTTAAAGACAGGGAATACCGGGGAGCTGTTTTTT	.	TRBV11-3	TRBJ2-2	TRBD1	15
CASSREDSGAYEQYF	TGTGCCAGCAGTCGGGAAGACAGTGGGGCGTACGAGCAGTACTTC	few	TRBV6-1	TRBJ2-7	.	15
CASTTRLGGSDEAFF	TGTGCCAGCACCACGAGACTCGGGGGCAGTGACGAAGCTTTCTTT	.	TRBV28	TRBJ1-1	.	15
CASSFEGGADTQYF	TGTGCCAGCAGTTTTGAGGGAGGGGCAGATACGCAGTATTTT	.	TRBV12-3/TRBV12-4	TRBJ2-3	TRBD2	14
CATGTSGEETQYF	TGTGCCACCGGGACTAGCGGGGAGGAGACCCAGTACTTC	.	TRBV10-3	TRBJ2-5	TRBD2	13
CASSTAVAVNTEAFF	TGTGCCAGCAGCACCGCCGTGGCGGTGAACACTGAAGCTTTCTTT	.	TRBV5-4	TRBJ1-1	.	15
CATSEPGGGTGELFF	TGTGCCACCAGTGAACCCGGGGGGGGAACCGGGGAGCTGTTTTTT	.	TRBV24-1	TRBJ2-2	TRBD2	15
CASSYSGGQRGYTF	TGTGCCAGCAGTTACTCTGGCGGGCAGAGAGGCTACACCTTC	few	TRBV6-5	TRBJ1-2	.	14
CASSLDPVATPEAFF	TGTGCCAGCAGCTTAGATCCCGTTGCTACACCTGAAGCTTTCTTT	.	TRBV7-2	TRBJ1-1	.	15
CASSLAGQSSYNEQFF	TGTGCCAGCAGCTTAGCGGGTCAGAGCTCCTACAATGAGCAGTTCTTC	.	TRBV7-6	TRBJ2-1	.	16
CASSEGVSNQPQHF	TGTGCCAGCAGTGAGGGAGTTAGCAATCAGCCCCAGCATTTT	.	TRBV2	TRBJ1-5	.	14
CASSLPSGHTDTQYF	TGTGCCAGCAGTTTACCTAGCGGACACACAGATACGCAGTATTTT	once	TRBV12-3/TRBV12-4	TRBJ2-3	TRBD2	15
CASSSLQTGEWGGYTF	TGTGCCAGCAGTTCTCTCCAGACAGGGGAGTGGGGAGGCTACACCTTC	.	TRBV27	TRBJ1-2	TRBD1	16
CSASYPNEKLFF	TGCAGTGCTAGCTATCCTAATGAAAAACTGTTTTTT	.	TRBV20-1	TRBJ1-4	.	12
CASARTSGWGTDTQYF	TGTGCCAGCGCACGGACTAGCGGGTGGGGCACAGATACGCAGTATTTT	.	TRBV2	TRBJ2-3	TRBD2	16
CASSLKPDTNYGYTF	TGTGCCAGCAGTTTAAAGCCAGACACTAACTATGGCTACACCTTC	.	TRBV27	TRBJ1-2	.	15
CASRKLNSPLHF	TGTGCCAGCAGGAAGTTAAATTCACCCCTCCACTTT	.	TRBV6-1	TRBJ1-6	.	12
CASSLKGANYGCTF	TGTGCCAGCAGCTTAAAGGGGGCTAACTATGGCTGCACCTTC	.	TRBV7-2	TRBJ1-2	TRBD1	14
CASSRPGFDSPLHF	TGTGCCAGCAGTCGCCCGGGTTTCGATTCACCCCTCCACTTT	.	TRBV6-1	TRBJ1-6	.	14
CASRILGGGRYQAFF	TGTGCCAGCAGGATCCTCGGTGGAGGGCGTTACCAAGCTTTCTTT	.	TRBV6-1	TRBJ1-1	.	15
CAWSKGLVAEQYF	TGTGCCTGGAGTAAGGGACTAGTTGCTGAGCAGTACTTC	.	TRBV30	TRBJ2-7	TRBD2	13
CASSQDDGQGGQPQHF	TGCGCCAGCAGCCAAGATGATGGGCAGGGTGGTCAGCCCCAGCATTTT	.	TRBV4-1	TRBJ1-5	.	16
CASTGGREKAYEQYF	TGTGCCAGTACCGGTGGGCGGGAGAAGGCCTACGAGCAGTACTTC	.	TRBV19	TRBJ2-7	TRBD2	15
CASSDEETQYF	TGTGCCAGCAGTGACGAAGAGACCCAGTACTTC	.	TRBV2	TRBJ2-5	.	11
CASSQGSRALNSPLHF	TGTGCCAGCAGTCAAGGGAGTAGGGCCTTAAATTCACCCCTCCACTTT	.	TRBV6-1	TRBJ1-6	.	16
CAWSLGTSGSSGANVLTF	TGTGCCTGGAGTTTAGGGACTAGCGGGAGCTCTGGGGCCAACGTCCTGACTTTC	.	TRBV30	TRBJ2-6	TRBD2	18
CASSPPGYTF	TGTGCCAGCAGTCCGCCAGGCTACACCTTC	.	TRBV28	TRBJ1-2	.	10
CASSEDGGSYNEQFF	TGTGCCAGCAGTGAAGACGGGGGCTCCTACAATGAGCAGTTCTTC	.	TRBV25-1	TRBJ2-1	.	15
CSAISPGRGVADTQYF	TGCAGTGCTATATCCCCCGGCAGGGGGGTTGCAGATACGCAGTATTTT	.	TRBV20-1	TRBJ2-3	.	16
CASNGGTGELFF	TGTGCCAGTAACGGGGGCACCGGGGAGCTGTTTTTT	.	TRBV19	TRBJ2-2	.	12
CASSEAAVTNGELFF	TGTGCCAGCAGTGAAGCGGCGGTCACGAACGGGGAGCTGTTTTTT	.	TRBV2	TRBJ2-2	.	15
CSASPTSGRAMGDTQYF	TGCAGTGCTAGCCCCACTAGCGGGAGGGCCATGGGAGATACGCAGTATTTT	few	TRBV20-1	TRBJ2-3	TRBD2	17
CATTRRQGVTEAFF	TGTGCCACCACCCGCAGACAGGGGGTCACTGAAGCTTTCTTT	.	TRBV6-2/TRBV6-3	TRBJ1-1	TRBD1	14
CAWRVTGGGYGYTF	TGTGCCTGGAGGGTTACAGGGGGAGGCTATGGCTACACCTTC	.	TRBV30	TRBJ1-2	TRBD1	14
CANGQNNQPQHF	TGTGCCAACGGACAGAACAATCAGCCCCAGCATTTT	.	TRBV10-3	TRBJ1-5	.	12
CASEGWAGSLTGNTIYF	TGTGCCAGCGAAGGCTGGGCAGGGTCCCTCACTGGAAACACCATATATTTT	.	TRBV6-1	TRBJ1-3	.	17
CASSPPGLEETQYF	TGTGCCAGCAGCCCCCCGGGCCTGGAAGAGACCCAGTACTTC	.	TRBV11-3	TRBJ2-5	.	14
CASSPSGTNNSPLHF	TGTGCCAGCAGTCCGAGCGGGACCAATAATTCACCCCTCCACTTT	.	TRBV6-1	TRBJ1-6	.	15
CASSDGTNLETQYF	TGTGCCAGCAGCGATGGAACAAACTTGGAGACCCAGTACTTC	.	TRBV7-9	TRBJ2-5	.	14
CASSDDILDTQYF	TGTGCCAGCAGTGACGATATACTCGATACGCAGTATTTT	.	TRBV6-1	TRBJ2-3	.	13
CSVEEAEVGSETQYF	TGCAGCGTTGAAGAAGCAGAGGTCGGTTCGGAGACCCAGTACTTC	.	TRBV29-1	TRBJ2-5	.	15
CASSYEGANIQYF	TGTGCCAGCAGTTATGAGGGGGCTAACATTCAGTACTTC	.	TRBV6-2/TRBV6-3	TRBJ2-4	TRBD1	13
CASSTSGTPEGDTEAFF	TGTGCCAGTAGTACCTCCGGGACCCCTGAGGGGGACACTGAAGCTTTCTTT	.	TRBV19	TRBJ1-1	.	17